Listed below are T cell receptor beta chains from one sample, sequenced in a study of beta chain features in type 1 diabetes. The method was immunoSEQ multiplex PCR; TCRdb's version includes in-frame clones alone and lacks a portion of them. The profile covers 390,000 or so clones, with approximately 15% appearing a single time and roughly 0.04% taken by the ten largest. The sequencing sample was made of naive CD4+ T cells from blood. These receptors originate from a man between 25 and 39 years old in good health. The CDR3 runs from the conserved cysteine through the conserved F or W. A D gene is named only where the DNA matches it firmly. Size is stated for part of the rows, as once, few or many counts, or as a class when the clone is expanded.

V	J	D	size	DNA	CDR3
TRBV30	TRBJ1-5	TRBD1	few	TGTGCCTGGAGCAAACCCGGGACAGGGAATCAGCCCCAGCATTTT	CAWSKPGTGNQPQHF
TRBV7-2	TRBJ2-7	NA	few	TGTGCCAGCAGCTTAGTCTCCCAGGGGGGATACGAGCAGTACTTC	CASSLVSQGGYEQYF
TRBV28	TRBJ1-6	NA	NA	TGTGCCAGCAGTTTATCCTCGATGGCTAGGGGTTCACCCCTCCACTTT	CASSLSSMARGSPLHF
TRBV4-3	TRBJ2-1	NA	many	TGCGCCAGCAGCCAAGATCACATCGGCGGGAATGAGCAGTTCTTC	CASSQDHIGGNEQFF
TRBV5-4	TRBJ1-4	TRBD1	NA	TGTGCCAGCAGCCCACAGGGGAGGGAGGAAAAACTGTTTTTT	CASSPQGREEKLFF
TRBV7-2	TRBJ2-1	NA	NA	TGTGCCAGCAGCTTATCGACTTCCGTGGATGAGCAGTTCTTC	CASSLSTSVDEQFF
TRBV10-3	TRBJ2-7	TRBD2	few	TGTGCCATCAGCGGACTAGCGGGGGGAACCCCCTACGAGCAGTACTTC	CAISGLAGGTPYEQYF
TRBV9	TRBJ1-1	TRBD1	few	TGTGCCAGCAGCCCACGTGAGGGACAGCTCCCAGCTTTCTTT	CASSPREGQLPAFF
TRBV7-9	TRBJ2-1	TRBD2	NA	TGTGCCAGCAGCTTAGGGGGACTAGCGGGAGGCGCCGGGAATGAGCAGTTCTTC	CASSLGGLAGGAGNEQFF
TRBV29-1	TRBJ2-1	TRBD2	few	TGCAGCGTGCGGACTAGCGGGAGAGACGGTGAGCAGTTCTTC	CSVRTSGRDGEQFF
TRBV13	TRBJ2-7	NA	many	TGTGCCAGCAGTCTTAATTACGAGCAGTACTTC	CASSLNYEQYF
TRBV6-6	TRBJ2-5	NA	few	TGTGCCAGCAGGAGGGATTGGTTGGAGAGAGAGACCCAGTACTTC	CASRRDWLERETQYF
TRBV14	TRBJ1-1	TRBD1	NA	TGTGCCAGCAGCCAAAGGACAGGGATGCACACTGAAGCTTTCTTT	CASSQRTGMHTEAFF
TRBV29-1	TRBJ1-1	TRBD1	many	TGCAGCGGGGGACAGTTGAACACTGAAGCTTTCTTT	CSGGQLNTEAFF
TRBV10-3	TRBJ2-1	NA	NA	TGTGCCATCAGTGGGCAGGTGGACAATGAGCAGTTCTTC	CAISGQVDNEQFF
TRBV5-4	TRBJ1-2	NA	NA	TGTGCCAGCAGTCCCCCGGGAGGGCTTGACTATGGCTACACCTTC	CASSPPGGLDYGYTF
TRBV7-3	TRBJ1-1	NA	NA	TGTGCCAGCAGCTTCCTGCCGGGGGCTGACACTGAAGCTTTCTTT	CASSFLPGADTEAFF
TRBV18	TRBJ1-1	NA	NA	TGTGCCAGCTCACCAGGGTCGGTGAACACTGAAGCTTTCTTT	CASSPGSVNTEAFF
TRBV4-1	TRBJ1-4	NA	NA	TGCGCCAGCAGCCAGGGGACATACGATGAAAAACTGTTTTTT	CASSQGTYDEKLFF
TRBV19	TRBJ1-2	NA	NA	TGTGCCAGTAGTATCGGAACCCTGGGCGGCTACACCTTC	CASSIGTLGGYTF
TRBV29-1	TRBJ2-1	TRBD2	few	TGCAGCGGCCGGGGACTAACCAATGAGCAGTTCTTC	CSGRGLTNEQFF
TRBV30	TRBJ2-2	TRBD2	NA	TGTGCCTGGAGTTTGGGACTAGCCTACACCGGGGAGCTGTTTTTT	CAWSLGLAYTGELFF
TRBV4-3	TRBJ2-2	NA	NA	TGCGCCAGCCGCGTAGCCGTGAGCACCGGGGAGCTGTTTTTT	CASRVAVSTGELFF
TRBV7-2	TRBJ2-5	TRBD2	NA	TGTGCCAGCAGCTTAGGACTAGCTGTGGAGACCCAGTACTTC	CASSLGLAVETQYF
TRBV19	TRBJ2-1	NA	few	TGTGCCAGTGTCGAAGGGTATGAGCAGTTCTTC	CASVEGYEQFF
TRBV10-3	TRBJ2-7	NA	NA	TGTGCCATCCGGGGCGTAAGCTCCTACGAGCAGTACTTC	CAIRGVSSYEQYF
TRBV5-4	TRBJ2-7	NA	NA	TGTGCCAGCAGCTCAACCGGGGCCTCGGAAGAGCAGTACTTC	CASSSTGASEEQYF
TRBV11-2	TRBJ2-3	NA	NA	TGTGCCAGCAGCTTAGGAGTAGATGGGGCAGATACGCAGTATTTT	CASSLGVDGADTQYF
TRBV7-2	TRBJ2-5	NA	few	TGTGCCAGCAGCTCCCAGGTCGGGGAGACCCAGTACTTC	CASSSQVGETQYF
TRBV2	TRBJ2-1	NA	NA	TGTGCCAGCACCGAATACAATGAGCAGTTCTTC	CASTEYNEQFF
TRBV6-6	TRBJ2-1	NA	NA	TGTGCCAGCTCCGGTTCCATCGCGGGACCACACCAGTTCTTC	CASSGSIAGPHQFF
TRBV7-2	TRBJ1-1	NA	NA	TGTGCCAGCAGCTTTCAGGGTGAAGCTTTCTTT	CASSFQGEAFF
TRBV4-1	TRBJ2-3	NA	NA	TGCGCCAGCAGGGGGGCTAGCACAGATACGCAGTATTTT	CASRGASTDTQYF
TRBV6-6	TRBJ1-3	NA	few	TGTGCCAATCGGGAAAACTCTGGAAACACCATATATTTT	CANRENSGNTIYF
TRBV5-1	TRBJ1-2	NA	few	TGCGCCAGCAGCTTGAATGAGAACTATGGCTACACCTTC	CASSLNENYGYTF
TRBV7-2	TRBJ1-1	NA	NA	TGTGCCAGCAGCACCAGACAGTCCTCCGCTTTCTTT	CASSTRQSSAFF
TRBV16	TRBJ1-2	NA	NA	TGTGCCAGCAGCGAGATGAGCTATGGCTACACCTTC	CASSEMSYGYTF